The 26 T cell receptor beta chains below were found in one sample sequenced in a study of T cells in localized non-small cell lung cancer. Assay used: immunoSEQ multiplex PCR; TCRdb lists only in-frame clones, some missing. The sample carries approximately 81,000 clones, 88% recorded once. The source was peripheral blood, collected before any cancer treatment. The receptors were sampled from a woman between 35 and 75 years old with stage I squamous cell lung carcinoma.

The rearrangement links TRBV5-1 to TRBJ2-1; D possibly matches TRBD1 or TRBD2 (5 bases each). Trimming cost V 5 bases and J 7 bases, with 16 bases left between them. CDR1 and CDR2 (germline): SGHRS, YFSETQ. The CDR3 consists of 14 residues. CDR3 nucleotides: TGCGCCAGCAGAAGGACGATAGGGGAGAATGAGCAGTTCTTC. The encoded protein is CASRRTIGENEQFF.

This clone was seen just once. V is TRBV5-1 and J is TRBJ2-5, with TRBD1 matching over 8 bases. The J call may be faulty, since TRBJ2-7 better matches the DNA end. The CDR3 contains 14 residues. Germline V gene data show CDR1 as SGHRS and CDR2 as YFSETQ. CDR3 in amino acids: CASSHGQGGDEQYF. The CDR3 DNA follows: TGCGCCAGCAGCCATGGACAGGGTGGCGACGAGCAGTACTTC.

The genes are TRBV28 and TRBJ1-4; 7 bases line up with TRBD1. Germline-derived CDR1 and CDR2 are MDHEN and SYDVKM. The trim removed 5 bases at V and 4 bases at J, leaving 7 bases unmatched. The CDR3 runs to 15 residues. As DNA, the CDR3 is TGTGCCAGCAGTAGTACAGGGGCCGGTAATGAAAAACTGTTTTTT. This sequence encodes CASSSTGAGNEKLFF.

This clone was recorded once. The chain joins TRBV7-9 to TRBJ1-3; no definite D call. The CDR3 totals 13 residues. Trimming removed 5 bases from V and 8 bases from J, with 13 bases in between. Germline V gives CDR1 SEHNR, CDR2 FQNEAQ (reference sequence). The CDR3 loop is CASSNPSGDTIYF. Here the CDR3 DNA reads TGTGCCAGCAGCAATCCATCCGGGGACACCATATATTTT.

The V gene is TRBV5-1, the J gene TRBJ2-7; TRBD1 matches 10 bases. J lost 6 bases, V lost 6 bases, and 9 bases had no gene match. The germline V gene encodes CDR1 SGHRS and CDR2 YFSETQ. The CDR3 has 14 residues. The CDR3 spells CASMGRQGASEQYF. The DNA for the CDR3 is TGCGCCAGCATGGGGCGACAGGGGGCCTCCGAGCAGTACTTC.

In nucleotides, the CDR3 is TGTGCCAGCAGCTTGGCCAGGGATTATGGCTACACCTTC. Its translation is CASSLARDYGYTF. This rearrangement joins TRBV7-8 to TRBJ1-2; TRBD1 might be the D (5 bases). V was shortened by 3 bases and J by 5 bases, with 10 bases between the two germline ends. The CDR3 sequence is 13 residues long. Germline V gives CDR1 SGHVS, CDR2 FQNEAQ.

The J gene is TRBJ1-2, the V gene TRBV14, with no clear D. The CDR3 sequence is 12 residues long. Trimming removed 1 base at V and 4 bases at J, with 4 bases between. Germline V gives CDR1 SGHDN, CDR2 FVKESK. CDR3 DNA: TGTGCCAGCAGCCAAGGACTCTATGGCTACACCTTC. The encoded protein is CASSQGLYGYTF.

This clone was counted once. V usage is TRBV11-3 and J usage is TRBJ2-5, with D tentatively TRBD2 (5 bases). The germline V gene has CDR1 SGHNT and CDR2 YENEEA. The CDR3 is 12 amino acids. Deletions cut 5 bases from V and 8 bases from J, with 12 bases between. DNA for the CDR3: TGTGCCAGCAGCCTATCTGAGGGAACCCAGTACTTC. Its protein is CASSLSEGTQYF.

J is TRBJ1-2 and V is TRBV7-6, with a tentative D call TRBD1 (5 bases). V was clipped by 4 bases and J by 3 bases, with 12 bases between them. Germline V CDR1 and CDR2: SGHVS, FNYEAQ. The length of the CDR3 is 14 residues. Written as DNA, the CDR3 is TGTGCCAGCAGCTCCGAAGACAGATACTATGGCTACACCTTC. Translated, it gives CASSSEDRYYGYTF.

The rearrangement uses TRBV6-5 and TRBJ2-7; TRBD2 might be the D (6 bases). Germline CDR1 and CDR2: MNHEY and SVGAGI. The length of the CDR3 is 13 residues. The V end was cut by 6 bases, the J end by 4 bases, with 13 bases between. The CDR3 DNA reads as TGTGCCAGCAGCGCGGGACCGACGTACGAGCAGTACTTC. It codes for CASSAGPTYEQYF.

This chain joins TRBV30 and TRBJ1-5; D is unresolved. Germline V gene lookup returns CDR1 GTSNPN and CDR2 SVGIG (reference sequence). V lost 4 bases, J lost 0 bases, and 7 bases lay in between. The CDR3 totals 13 residues. Written as DNA, the CDR3 is TGTGCCTGGAATACATATAGCAATCAGCCCCAGCATTTT. This codes for CAWNTYSNQPQHF.

This clone was counted only a few times. V is TRBV7-9 and J is TRBJ2-1; 8 bases are shared with TRBD1. V shed 7 bases, J shed 1 base, and the junction held 6 bases outside the gene matches. Germline V lookup: CDR1 SEHNR, CDR2 FQNEAQ (reference sequence). CDR3 length equals 15 residues. As DNA, the CDR3 is TGTGCCAGCACCCTAGGACAGGGTTCCTACAATGAGCAGTTCTTC. The encoded protein is CASTLGQGSYNEQFF.

The chain couples TRBV29-1 to TRBJ2-1; weak D call: TRBD1 (6 bases). CDR1 and CDR2 from the germline V gene are SQVTM and ANQGSEA. CDR3 size: 13 residues. Trimming removed 4 bases from V and 7 bases from J, with 14 bases in between. The CDR3 DNA reads as TGCAGCGTTGTCGATCTCAGGGGAAATGAGCAGTTCTTC. Translating gives CSVVDLRGNEQFF.

The CDR3 sequence: CASRNSGNTIYF. Here the CDR3 DNA reads TGTGCCAGCAGGAACTCTGGAAACACCATATATTTT. The chain joins TRBV27 to TRBJ1-3; the D is unclear. Trimming shortened V by 6 bases and J by 0 bases, and 3 bases separated the two germline ends. This CDR3 contains 12 residues. Germline CDR1 reads MNHEY; CDR2 reads SMNVEV (reference sequence).

J is TRBJ2-3 and V is TRBV9; TRBD1 matches 11 bases. This CDR3 region has 20 residues. CDR1 and CDR2 (germline): SGDLS, YYNGEE. The ends lost 0 bases at V and 5 bases at J; junction bases unmatched: 17. DNA of the CDR3: TGTGCCAGCAGCGTAGATAGAGGGGACGCGGGACAGGGGGAGAGAGATACGCAGTATTTT. This encodes CASSVDRGDAGQGERDTQYF.

This clone showed up just a few times. This chain connects TRBV5-6 to TRBJ2-3; TRBD2 matches at 8 bases. With 0 bases clipped from V and 5 bases from J, the junction kept 11 bases outside the gene matches. The CDR3 runs 17 residues. Looked up from germline, CDR1 is SGHDT and CDR2 is YYEEEE. The chain's CDR3 is CASSLDSTGGQLDTQYF. CDR3 coding DNA: TGTGCCAGCAGCTTGGATTCTACGGGGGGGCAATTAGATACGCAGTATTTT.

This clone was counted once. This chain uses TRBV10-3 with TRBJ1-1; a weak D match, TRBD1 (5 bases). This CDR3 has 14 amino acids. Germline V lookup: CDR1 ENHRY, CDR2 SYGVKD. With 5 bases removed from V and 0 bases from J, the gap between germline ends came to 10 bases. The CDR3 reads CAISLQDMNTEAFF. The DNA of the CDR3 is TGTGCCATCAGTCTACAGGATATGAACACTGAAGCTTTCTTT.

The V and J genes are TRBV5-5 and TRBJ2-7, with 9 bases identical to TRBD1. The CDR3 runs 17 residues. Germline assignment: CDR1 SGHKS and CDR2 YYEKEE (reference sequence). The J segment lost 0 bases and the V segment lost 3 bases, leaving 10 bases of the junction unmatched. DNA of the CDR3: TGTGCCAGCAGCTCGAGATTTGGACAGGGGAGCTCCTACGAGCAGTACTTC. Translation gives CASSSRFGQGSSYEQYF.

This chain connects TRBV18 to TRBJ2-5; no firm D call. The germline V gene encodes CDR1 KGHSH and CDR2 LQKENI. The CDR3 has 14 residues. The V end was cut by 3 bases, the J end by 1 base, with 9 bases between. The CDR3 loop reads CASSPGTPQETQYF. DNA of the CDR3: TGTGCCAGCTCACCCGGTACCCCCCAAGAGACCCAGTACTTC.

The V call is TRBV13, the J call TRBJ1-2; no clear D. V lost 1 base, J lost 5 bases, and 8 bases lay in between. Germline loops: CDR1 PRHDT, CDR2 FYEKMQ (reference sequence). CDR3 length: 13 amino acids. CDR3 DNA sequence: TGTGCCAGCAGCTTAGCGAACCAATATGGCTACACCTTC. It codes for CASSLANQYGYTF.

The rearrangement uses TRBV10-2 and TRBJ1-3, with D hard to call. Trimming shortened V by 6 bases and J by 0 bases, and 9 bases separated the two germline ends. Per germline, CDR1 WSHSY and CDR2 SAAADI. The CDR3 covers 14 residues. CDR3 bases: TGCGCCAGCAGGGGCAGCAACTCTGGAAACACCATATATTTT. This codes for CASRGSNSGNTIYF.

This chain joins TRBV2 and TRBJ1-5, with D uncertain. Per germline, CDR1 SNHLY and CDR2 FYNNEI. Trimming stripped 6 bases from V and 1 base from J, with 10 bases between. This CDR3 region has 14 residues. For the CDR3, the DNA is TGTGCCAGCAGGGGGTATGAGAGCAATCAGCCCCAGCATTTT. It translates to CASRGYESNQPQHF.

The chain links TRBV6-1 to TRBJ1-2; D is unclear. From germline, CDR1 is MNHNS and CDR2 SASEGT. Trimming removed 3 bases from V and 8 bases from J, with 10 bases in between. The CDR3 runs to 12 residues. The CDR3 nucleotides read TGTGCCAGCAGTGACCGAGTTTACGGCTACACCTTC. Translated: CASSDRVYGYTF.

The rearrangement uses TRBV19 and TRBJ1-5, with D hard to call. The length of the CDR3 is 15 residues. From germline, CDR1 is LNHDA and CDR2 SQIVND (reference sequence). Trimming pared 6 bases from V and 2 bases from J, leaving 14 bases between. CDR3 in DNA: TGTGCCAGTAGCGCAGGATGGTACGGCAATCAGCCCCAGCATTTT. Encoded protein: CASSAGWYGNQPQHF.

In DNA form, the CDR3 reads TGTGCCAGCAGTTCCTGGACAGGTCAAGAGACCCAGTACTTC. It yields the protein CASSSWTGQETQYF. The rearrangement uses TRBV6-6 and TRBJ2-5; the match to TRBD1 covers 7 bases. CDR3 size: 14 residues. With V trimmed by 4 bases and J by 2 bases, 4 bases remained unmatched. Germline CDR1 reads MNHNY; CDR2 reads SVGAGI (reference sequence).

This sequence joins TRBV6-5 and TRBJ2-1; TRBD2 matches at 11 bases. In germline, CDR1 is MNHEY, CDR2 SVGAGI. Unmatched junction bases numbered 2, after V lost 5 bases and J lost 2 bases. The CDR3 has 15 amino acids. The CDR3 DNA reads TGTGCCAGCAGTCGTAGCGGGGGGGCCTACAATGAGCAGTTCTTC. It encodes CASSRSGGAYNEQFF.